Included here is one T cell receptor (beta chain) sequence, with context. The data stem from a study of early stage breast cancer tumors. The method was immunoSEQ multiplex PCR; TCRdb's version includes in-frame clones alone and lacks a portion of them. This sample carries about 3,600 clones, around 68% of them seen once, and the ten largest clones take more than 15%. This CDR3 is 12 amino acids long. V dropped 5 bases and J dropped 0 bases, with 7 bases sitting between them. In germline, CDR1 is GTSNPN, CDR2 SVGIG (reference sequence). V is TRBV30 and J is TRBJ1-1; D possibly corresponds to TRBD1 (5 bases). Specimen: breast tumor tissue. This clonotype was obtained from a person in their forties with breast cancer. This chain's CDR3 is CAWGGVNTEAFF. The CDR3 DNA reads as TGTGCCTGGGGAGGGGTGAACACTGAAGCTTTCTTT.